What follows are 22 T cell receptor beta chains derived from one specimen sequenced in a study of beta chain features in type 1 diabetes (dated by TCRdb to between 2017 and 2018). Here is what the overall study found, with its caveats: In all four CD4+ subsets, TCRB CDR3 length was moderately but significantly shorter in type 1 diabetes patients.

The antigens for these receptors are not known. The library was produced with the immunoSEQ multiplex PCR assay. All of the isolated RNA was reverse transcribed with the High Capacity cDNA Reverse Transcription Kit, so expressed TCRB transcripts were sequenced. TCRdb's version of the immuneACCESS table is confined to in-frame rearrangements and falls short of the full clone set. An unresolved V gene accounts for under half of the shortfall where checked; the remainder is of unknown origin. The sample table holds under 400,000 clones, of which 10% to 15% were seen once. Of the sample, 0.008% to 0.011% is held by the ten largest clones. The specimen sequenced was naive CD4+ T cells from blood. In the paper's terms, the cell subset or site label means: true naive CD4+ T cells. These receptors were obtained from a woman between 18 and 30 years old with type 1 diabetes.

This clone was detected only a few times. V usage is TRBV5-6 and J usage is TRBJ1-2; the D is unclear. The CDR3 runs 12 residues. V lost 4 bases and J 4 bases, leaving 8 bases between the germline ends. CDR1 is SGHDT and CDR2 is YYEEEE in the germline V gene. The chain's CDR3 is CASSQTSYGYTF. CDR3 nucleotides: TGTGCCAGCAGCCAAACGAGCTATGGCTACACCTTC.

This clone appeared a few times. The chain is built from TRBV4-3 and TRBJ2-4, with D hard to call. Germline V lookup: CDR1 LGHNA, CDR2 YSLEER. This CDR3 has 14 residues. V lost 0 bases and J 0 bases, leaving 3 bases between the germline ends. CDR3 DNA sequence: TGCGCCAGCAGCCAAGAACTAGCCAAAAACATTCAGTACTTC. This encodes CASSQELAKNIQYF.

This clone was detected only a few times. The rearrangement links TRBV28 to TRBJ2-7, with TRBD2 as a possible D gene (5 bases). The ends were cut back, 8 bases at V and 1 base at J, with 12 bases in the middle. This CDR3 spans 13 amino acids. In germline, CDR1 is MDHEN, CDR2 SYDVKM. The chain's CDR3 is CASERKRSYEQYF. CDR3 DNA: TGTGCCAGCGAGCGGAAACGATCCTACGAGCAGTACTTC.

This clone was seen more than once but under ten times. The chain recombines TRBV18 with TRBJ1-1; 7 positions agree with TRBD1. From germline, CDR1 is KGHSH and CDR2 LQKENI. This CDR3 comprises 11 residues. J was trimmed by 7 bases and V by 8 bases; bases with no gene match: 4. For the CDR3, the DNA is TGTGCCAGCCACCGGGACAGTGAAGCTTTCTTT. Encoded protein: CASHRDSEAFF.

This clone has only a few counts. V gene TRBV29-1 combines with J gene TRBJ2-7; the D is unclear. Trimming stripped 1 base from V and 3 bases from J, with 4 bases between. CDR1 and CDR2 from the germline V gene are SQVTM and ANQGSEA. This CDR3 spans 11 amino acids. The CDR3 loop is CSVEAGYEQYF. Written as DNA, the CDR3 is TGCAGCGTTGAAGCCGGCTACGAGCAGTACTTC.

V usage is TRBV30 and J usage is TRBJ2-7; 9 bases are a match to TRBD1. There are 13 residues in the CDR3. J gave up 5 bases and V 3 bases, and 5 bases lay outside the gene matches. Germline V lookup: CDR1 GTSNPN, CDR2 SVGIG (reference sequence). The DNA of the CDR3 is TGTGCCTGGAGCAGAGGGACAGGGAACGAGCAGTACTTC. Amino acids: CAWSRGTGNEQYF.

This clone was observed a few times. The CDR3 sequence is CASSALFGREVDEQFF. The CDR3 nucleotides read TGTGCCAGCAGCGCACTCTTTGGCAGGGAGGTGGATGAGCAGTTCTTC. V usage is TRBV7-9 and J usage is TRBJ2-1, with D perhaps matching TRBD2 (6 bases). The CDR3 contains 16 residues. V dropped 5 bases and J dropped 8 bases, with 22 bases sitting between them. CDR1 is SEHNR and CDR2 is FQNEAQ in the germline V gene (reference sequence).

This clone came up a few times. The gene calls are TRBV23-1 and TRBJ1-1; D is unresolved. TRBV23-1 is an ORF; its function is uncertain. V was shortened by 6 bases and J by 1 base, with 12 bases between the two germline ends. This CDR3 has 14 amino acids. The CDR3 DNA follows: TGCGCCAGCAGAAGAAAACATCGGAACACTGAAGCTTTCTTT. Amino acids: CASRRKHRNTEAFF.

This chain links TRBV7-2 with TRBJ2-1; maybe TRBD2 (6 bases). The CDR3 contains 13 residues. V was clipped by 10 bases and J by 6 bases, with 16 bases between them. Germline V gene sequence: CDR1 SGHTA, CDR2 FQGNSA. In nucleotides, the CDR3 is TGTGCCACCTCCATGGGGGGAAGCAATGAGCAGTTCTTC. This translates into CATSMGGSNEQFF.

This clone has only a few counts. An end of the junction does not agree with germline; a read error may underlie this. Here the CDR3 reads CASSTTAAGQETQYF. The CDR3 DNA follows: TGTGCTAGCAGCACAACCGCGGCCGGCCAAGAGACCCAGTACTTC. The chain recombines TRBV7-7 with TRBJ2-5; no clear D gene. The CDR3 is 15 amino acids. From germline, CDR1 is SSHAT and CDR2 FNYEAQ (reference sequence).

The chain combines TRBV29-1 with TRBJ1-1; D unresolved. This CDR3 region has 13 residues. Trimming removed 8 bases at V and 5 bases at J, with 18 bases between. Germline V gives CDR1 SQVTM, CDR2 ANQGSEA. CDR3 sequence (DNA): TGCAGCTCCAGACTGCTATTGACTACTGAAGCTTTCTTT. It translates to CSSRLLLTTEAFF.

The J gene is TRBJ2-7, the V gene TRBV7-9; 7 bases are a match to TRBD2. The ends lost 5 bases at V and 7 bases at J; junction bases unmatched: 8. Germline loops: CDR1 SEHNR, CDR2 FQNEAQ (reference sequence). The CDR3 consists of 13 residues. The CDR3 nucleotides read TGTGCCAGCAGCCCGGCGGGGGACTTTGAGCAGTACTTC. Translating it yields CASSPAGDFEQYF.

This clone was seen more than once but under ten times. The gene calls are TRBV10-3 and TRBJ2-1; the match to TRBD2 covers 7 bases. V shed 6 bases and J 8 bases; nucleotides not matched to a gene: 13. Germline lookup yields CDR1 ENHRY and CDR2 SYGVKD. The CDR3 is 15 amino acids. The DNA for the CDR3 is TGTGCCATCAGCCCCCAGGGACCCCGGGGGGATGAGCAGTTCTTC. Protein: CAISPQGPRGDEQFF.

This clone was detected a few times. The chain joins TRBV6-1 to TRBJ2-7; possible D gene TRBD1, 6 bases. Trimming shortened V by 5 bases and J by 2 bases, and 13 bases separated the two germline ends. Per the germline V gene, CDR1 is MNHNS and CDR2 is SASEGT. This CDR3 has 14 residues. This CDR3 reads CASSKGHGTYEQYF. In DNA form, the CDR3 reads TGTGCCAGCAGTAAGGGACACGGTACCTACGAGCAGTACTTC.

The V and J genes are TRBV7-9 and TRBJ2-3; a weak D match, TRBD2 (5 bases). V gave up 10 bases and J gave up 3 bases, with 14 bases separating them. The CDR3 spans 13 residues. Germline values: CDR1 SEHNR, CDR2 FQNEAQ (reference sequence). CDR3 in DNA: TGTGCCACCTCTACCCGAGGGACAGATACGCAGTATTTT. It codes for CATSTRGTDTQYF.

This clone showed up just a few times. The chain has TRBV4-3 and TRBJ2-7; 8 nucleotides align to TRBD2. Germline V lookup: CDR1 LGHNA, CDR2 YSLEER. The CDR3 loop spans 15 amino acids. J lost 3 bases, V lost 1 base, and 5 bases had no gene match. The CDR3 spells CASSQGSGRGYEQYF. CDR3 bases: TGCGCCAGCAGCCAAGGGAGCGGGAGAGGCTACGAGCAGTACTTC.

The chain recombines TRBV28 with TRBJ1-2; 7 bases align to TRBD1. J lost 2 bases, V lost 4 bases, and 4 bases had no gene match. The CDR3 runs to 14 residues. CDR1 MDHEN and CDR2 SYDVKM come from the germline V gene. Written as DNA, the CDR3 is TGTGCCAGCAGTTCCCCGACAGGGAACTATGGCTACACCTTC. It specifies CASSSPTGNYGYTF.

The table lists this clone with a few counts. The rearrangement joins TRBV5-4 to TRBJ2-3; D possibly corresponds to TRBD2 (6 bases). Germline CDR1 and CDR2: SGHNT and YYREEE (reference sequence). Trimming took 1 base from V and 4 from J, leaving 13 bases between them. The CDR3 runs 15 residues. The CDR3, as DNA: TGTGCCAGCAGCTTGACTAGCTCACGGGCAGATACGCAGTATTTT. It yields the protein CASSLTSSRADTQYF.

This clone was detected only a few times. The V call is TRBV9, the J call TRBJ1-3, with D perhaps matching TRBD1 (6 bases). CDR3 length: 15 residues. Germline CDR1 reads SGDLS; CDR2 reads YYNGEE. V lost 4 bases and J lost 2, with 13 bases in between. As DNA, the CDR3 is TGTGCCAGCAGCCCTCACAGGGTCGCTGGAAACACCATATATTTT. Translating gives CASSPHRVAGNTIYF.

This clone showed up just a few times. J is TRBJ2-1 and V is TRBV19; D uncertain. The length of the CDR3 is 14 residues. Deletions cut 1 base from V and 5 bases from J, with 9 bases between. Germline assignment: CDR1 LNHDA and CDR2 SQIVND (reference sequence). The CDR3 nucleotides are TGTGCCAGTAGTATAGGTAACAGCAACAATGAGCAGTTCTTC. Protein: CASSIGNSNNEQFF.

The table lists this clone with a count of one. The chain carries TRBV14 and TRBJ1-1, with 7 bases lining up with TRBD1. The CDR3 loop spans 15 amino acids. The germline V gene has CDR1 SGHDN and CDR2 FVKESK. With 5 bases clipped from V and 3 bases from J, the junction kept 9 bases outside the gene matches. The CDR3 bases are TGTGCCAGCAGCACACAGGGGAGATGGGACACTGAAGCTTTCTTT. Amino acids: CASSTQGRWDTEAFF.

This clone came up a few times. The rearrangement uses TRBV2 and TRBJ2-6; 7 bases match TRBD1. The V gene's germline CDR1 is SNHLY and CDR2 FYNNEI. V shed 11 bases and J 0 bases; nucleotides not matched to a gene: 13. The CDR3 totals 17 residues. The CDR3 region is CALEGALTHSGANVLTF. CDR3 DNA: TGTGCCCTAGAGGGGGCGCTTACCCACTCTGGGGCCAACGTCCTGACTTTC.